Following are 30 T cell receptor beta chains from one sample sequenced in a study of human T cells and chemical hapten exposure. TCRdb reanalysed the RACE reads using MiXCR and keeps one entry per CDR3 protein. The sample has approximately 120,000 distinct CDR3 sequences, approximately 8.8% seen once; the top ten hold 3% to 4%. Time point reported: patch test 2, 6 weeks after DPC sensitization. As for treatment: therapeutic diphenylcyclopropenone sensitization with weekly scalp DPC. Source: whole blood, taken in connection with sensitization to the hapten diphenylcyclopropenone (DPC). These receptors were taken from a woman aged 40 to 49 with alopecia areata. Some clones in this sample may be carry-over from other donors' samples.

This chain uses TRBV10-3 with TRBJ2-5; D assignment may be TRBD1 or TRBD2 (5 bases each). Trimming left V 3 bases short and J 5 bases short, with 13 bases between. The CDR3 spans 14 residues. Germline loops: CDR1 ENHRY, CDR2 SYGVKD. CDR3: CAISDGAGSETQYF. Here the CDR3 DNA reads TGTGCCATCAGTGACGGGGCAGGGAGCGAGACCCAGTACTTC.

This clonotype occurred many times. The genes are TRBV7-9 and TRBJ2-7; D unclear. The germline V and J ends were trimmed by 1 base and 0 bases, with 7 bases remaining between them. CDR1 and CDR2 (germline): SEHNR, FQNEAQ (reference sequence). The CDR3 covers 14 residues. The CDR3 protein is CASSLDGYSYEQYF. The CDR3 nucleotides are TGTGCCAGCAGCTTAGACGGATACTCCTACGAGCAGTACTTC.

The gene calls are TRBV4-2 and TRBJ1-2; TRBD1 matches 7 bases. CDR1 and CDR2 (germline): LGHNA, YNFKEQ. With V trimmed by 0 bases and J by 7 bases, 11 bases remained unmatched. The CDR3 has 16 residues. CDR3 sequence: CASSQEWRQGVSGYTF. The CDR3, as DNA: TGTGCCAGCAGCCAAGAGTGGCGACAGGGTGTTTCTGGCTACACCTTC.

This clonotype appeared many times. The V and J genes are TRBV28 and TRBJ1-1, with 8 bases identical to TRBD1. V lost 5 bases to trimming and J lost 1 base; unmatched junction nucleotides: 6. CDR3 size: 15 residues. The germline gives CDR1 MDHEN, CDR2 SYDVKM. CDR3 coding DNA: TGTGCCAGCAGTCAGCCAGGGGGCGCGAACACTGAAGCTTTCTTT. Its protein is CASSQPGGANTEAFF. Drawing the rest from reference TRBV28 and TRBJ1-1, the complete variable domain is DVKVTQSSRYLVKRTGEKVFLECVQDMDHENMFWYRQDPGLGLRLIYFSYDVKMKEKGDIPEGYSVSREKKERFSLILESASTNQTSMYLCASSQPGGANTEAFFGQGTRLTVV.

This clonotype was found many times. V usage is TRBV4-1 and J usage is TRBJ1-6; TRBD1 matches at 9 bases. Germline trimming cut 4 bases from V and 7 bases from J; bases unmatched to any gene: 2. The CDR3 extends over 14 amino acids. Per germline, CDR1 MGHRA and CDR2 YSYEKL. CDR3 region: CASSPQGANSPLHF. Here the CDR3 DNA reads TGCGCCAGCAGCCCACAGGGGGCGAATTCACCCCTCCACTTT.

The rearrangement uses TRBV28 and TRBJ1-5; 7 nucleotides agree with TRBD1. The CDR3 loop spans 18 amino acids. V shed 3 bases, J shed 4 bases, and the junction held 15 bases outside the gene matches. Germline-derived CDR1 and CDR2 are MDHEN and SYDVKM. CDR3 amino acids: CASSFRRGDRVGNQPQHF. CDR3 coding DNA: TGTGCCAGCAGTTTTCGCCGGGGTGACAGGGTTGGGAATCAGCCCCAGCATTTT.

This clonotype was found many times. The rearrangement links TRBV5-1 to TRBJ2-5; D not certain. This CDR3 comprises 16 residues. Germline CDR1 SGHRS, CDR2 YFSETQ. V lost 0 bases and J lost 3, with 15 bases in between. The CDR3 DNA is TGCGCCAGCAGCTTGGGTTATCTCTCAAGGGAAGAGACCCAGTACTTC. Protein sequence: CASSLGYLSREETQYF. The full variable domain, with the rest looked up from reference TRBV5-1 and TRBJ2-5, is KAGVTQTPRYLIKTRGQQVTLSCSPISGHRSVSWYQQTPGQGLQFLFEYFSETQRNKGNFPGRFSGRQFSNSRSEMNVSTLELGDSALYLCASSLGYLSREETQYFGPGTRLLVL.

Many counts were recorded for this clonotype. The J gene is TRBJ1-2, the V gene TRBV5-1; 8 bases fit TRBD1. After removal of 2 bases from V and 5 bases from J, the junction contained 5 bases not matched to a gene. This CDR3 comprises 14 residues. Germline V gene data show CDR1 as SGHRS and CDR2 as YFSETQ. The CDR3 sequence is CASSFGQGWYGYTF. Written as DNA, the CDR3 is TGCGCCAGCAGCTTTGGACAGGGTTGGTATGGCTACACCTTC.

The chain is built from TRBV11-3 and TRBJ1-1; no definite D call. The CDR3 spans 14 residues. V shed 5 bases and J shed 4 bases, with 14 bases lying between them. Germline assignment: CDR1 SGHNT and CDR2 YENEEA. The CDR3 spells CASSPSHGSTEAFF. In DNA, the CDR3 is TGTGCCAGCAGCCCCTCCCACGGGAGCACTGAAGCTTTCTTT.

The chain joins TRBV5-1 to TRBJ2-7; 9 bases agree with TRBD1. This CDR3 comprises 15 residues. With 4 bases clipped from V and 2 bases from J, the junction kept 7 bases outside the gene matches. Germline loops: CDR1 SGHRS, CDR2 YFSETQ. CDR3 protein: CASSRPGQGTYEQYF. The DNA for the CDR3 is TGCGCCAGCAGCCGTCCGGGACAGGGAACCTACGAGCAGTACTTC.

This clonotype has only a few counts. The CDR3 nucleotides read TGTGCCAGCAGCTCGGGACTGTCTGGCTATGGCTACACCTTC. Protein product: CASSSGLSGYGYTF. This rearrangement joins TRBV11-2 to TRBJ1-2; D possibly corresponds to TRBD1 (5 bases). The V end was cut by 4 bases, the J end by 4 bases, with 13 bases between. Germline loops: CDR1 SGHAT, CDR2 FQNNGV. The CDR3 loop spans 14 amino acids.

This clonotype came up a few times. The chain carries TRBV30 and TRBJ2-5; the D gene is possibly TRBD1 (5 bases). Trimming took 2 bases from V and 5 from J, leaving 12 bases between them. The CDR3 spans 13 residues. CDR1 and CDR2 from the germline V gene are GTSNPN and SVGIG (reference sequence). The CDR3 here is CAWSKGVLETQYF. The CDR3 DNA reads TGTGCCTGGAGTAAAGGGGTATTGGAGACCCAGTACTTC.

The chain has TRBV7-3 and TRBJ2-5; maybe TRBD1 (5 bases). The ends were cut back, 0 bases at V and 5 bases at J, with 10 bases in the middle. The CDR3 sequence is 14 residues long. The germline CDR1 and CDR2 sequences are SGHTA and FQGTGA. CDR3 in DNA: TGTGCCAGCAGCTTAACAGCAGGGCACGAGACCCAGTACTTC. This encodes CASSLTAGHETQYF.

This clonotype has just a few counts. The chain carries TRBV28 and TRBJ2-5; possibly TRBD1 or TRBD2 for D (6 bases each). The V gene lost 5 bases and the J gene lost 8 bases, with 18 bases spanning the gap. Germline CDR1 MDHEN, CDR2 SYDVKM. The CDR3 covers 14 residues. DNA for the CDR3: TGTGCCAGCAGTCTCACAGGGAGGTGGGGAACCCAGTACTTC. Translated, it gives CASSLTGRWGTQYF.

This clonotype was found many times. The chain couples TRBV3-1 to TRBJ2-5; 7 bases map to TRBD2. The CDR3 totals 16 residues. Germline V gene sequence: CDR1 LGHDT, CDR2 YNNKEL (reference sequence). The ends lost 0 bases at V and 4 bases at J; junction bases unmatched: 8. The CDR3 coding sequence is TGTGCCAGCAGCCAAGATAGGACTAGATTTGGAGAGACCCAGTACTTC. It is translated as CASSQDRTRFGETQYF.

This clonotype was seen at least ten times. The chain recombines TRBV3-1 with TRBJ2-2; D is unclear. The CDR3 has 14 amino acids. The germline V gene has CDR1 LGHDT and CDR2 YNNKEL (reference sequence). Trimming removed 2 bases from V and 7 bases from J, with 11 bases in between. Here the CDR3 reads CASSQRTQVGELFF. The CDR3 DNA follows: TGTGCCAGCAGCCAAAGGACCCAGGTCGGGGAGCTGTTTTTT.

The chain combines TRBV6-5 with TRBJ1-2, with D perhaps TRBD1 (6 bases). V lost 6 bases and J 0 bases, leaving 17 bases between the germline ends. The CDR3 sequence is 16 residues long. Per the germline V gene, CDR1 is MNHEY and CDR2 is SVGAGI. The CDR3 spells CASSHLRDKPNYGYTF. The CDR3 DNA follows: TGTGCCAGCAGCCATCTCCGGGACAAACCTAACTATGGCTACACCTTC.

As DNA, the CDR3 is TGCGCCAGCAGCCAAGACCAGGCCCCAGATACGCAGTATTTT. It yields the protein CASSQDQAPDTQYF. The rearrangement joins TRBV4-3 to TRBJ2-3; D is unresolved. V was trimmed by 0 bases and J by 4 bases, leaving 8 bases between them. Germline lookup yields CDR1 LGHNA and CDR2 YSLEER. The CDR3 extends over 14 amino acids.

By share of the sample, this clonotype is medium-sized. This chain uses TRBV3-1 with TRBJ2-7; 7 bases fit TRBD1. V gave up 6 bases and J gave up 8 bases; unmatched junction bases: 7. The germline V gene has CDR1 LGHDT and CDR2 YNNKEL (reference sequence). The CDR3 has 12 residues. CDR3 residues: CASSPTGLKQYF. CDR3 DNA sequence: TGTGCCAGCAGTCCGACAGGGTTAAAGCAGTACTTC.

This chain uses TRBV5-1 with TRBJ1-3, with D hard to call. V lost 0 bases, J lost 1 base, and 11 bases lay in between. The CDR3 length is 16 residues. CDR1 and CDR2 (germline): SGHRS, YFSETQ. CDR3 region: CASSLEWTQSGNTIYF. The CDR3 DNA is TGCGCCAGCAGCTTGGAATGGACCCAGTCTGGAAACACCATATATTTT.

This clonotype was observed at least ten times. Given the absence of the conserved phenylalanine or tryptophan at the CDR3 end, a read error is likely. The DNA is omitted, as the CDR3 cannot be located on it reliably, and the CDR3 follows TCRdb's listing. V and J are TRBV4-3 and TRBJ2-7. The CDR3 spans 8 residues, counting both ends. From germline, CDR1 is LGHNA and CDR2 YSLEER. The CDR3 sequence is CASSQEEN.

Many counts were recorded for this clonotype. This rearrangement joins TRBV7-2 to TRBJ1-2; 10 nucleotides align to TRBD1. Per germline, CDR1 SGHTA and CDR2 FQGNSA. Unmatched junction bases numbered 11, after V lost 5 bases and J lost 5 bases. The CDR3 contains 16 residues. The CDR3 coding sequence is TGTGCCAGCAGCCTCGGTCTGGGACAGGGGTTTTATGGCTACACCTTC. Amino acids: CASSLGLGQGFYGYTF. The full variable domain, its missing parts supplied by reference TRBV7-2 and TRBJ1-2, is GAGVSQSPSNKVTEKGKDVELRCDPISGHTALYWYRQSLGQGLEFLIYFQGNSAPDKSGLPSDRFSAERTGGSVSTLTIQRTQQEDSAVYLCASSLGLGQGFYGYTFGSGTRLTVV.

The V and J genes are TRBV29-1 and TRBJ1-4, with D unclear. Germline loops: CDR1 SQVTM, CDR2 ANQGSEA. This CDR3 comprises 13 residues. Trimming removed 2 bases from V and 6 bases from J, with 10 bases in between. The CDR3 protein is CSVERGEDEKLFF. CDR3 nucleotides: TGCAGCGTTGAACGCGGGGAGGATGAAAAACTGTTTTTT.

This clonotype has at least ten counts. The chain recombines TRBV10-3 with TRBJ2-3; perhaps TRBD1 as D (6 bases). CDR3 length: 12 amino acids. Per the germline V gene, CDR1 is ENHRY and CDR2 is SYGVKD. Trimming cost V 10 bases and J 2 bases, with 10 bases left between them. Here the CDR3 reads CATGTPTDTQYF. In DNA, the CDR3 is TGTGCCACCGGGACACCCACAGATACGCAGTATTTT.

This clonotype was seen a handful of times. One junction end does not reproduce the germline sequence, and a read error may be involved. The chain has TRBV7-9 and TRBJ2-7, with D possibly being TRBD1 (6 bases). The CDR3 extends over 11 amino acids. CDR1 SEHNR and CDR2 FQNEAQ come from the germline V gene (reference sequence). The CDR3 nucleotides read TGTGCCAGCAGCTTAGACAGGGCAAGGCACTTC. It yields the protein CASSLDRARHF.

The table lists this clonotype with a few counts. Here the CDR3 reads CASSDPTTGTYEQYF. The CDR3 bases are TGTGCCAGCAGTGACCCTACGACAGGAACCTACGAGCAGTACTTC. The rearrangement links TRBV28 to TRBJ2-7; D might be TRBD1 (6 bases). Trimming cost V 5 bases and J 2 bases, with 16 bases left between them. CDR3 length: 15 residues. Germline V gene sequence: CDR1 MDHEN, CDR2 SYDVKM. The full variable domain, with the rest looked up from reference TRBV28 and TRBJ2-7, is DVKVTQSSRYLVKRTGEKVFLECVQDMDHENMFWYRQDPGLGLRLIYFSYDVKMKEKGDIPEGYSVSREKKERFSLILESASTNQTSMYLCASSDPTTGTYEQYFGPGTRLTVT.

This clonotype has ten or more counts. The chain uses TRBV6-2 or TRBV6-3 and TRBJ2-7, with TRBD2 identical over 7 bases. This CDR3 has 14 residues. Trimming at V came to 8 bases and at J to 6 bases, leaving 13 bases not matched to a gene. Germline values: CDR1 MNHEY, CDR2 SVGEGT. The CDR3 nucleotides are TGTGCCAGCCATCCAAGCGGGGTATTGGGCGAGCAGTACTTC. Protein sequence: CASHPSGVLGEQYF.

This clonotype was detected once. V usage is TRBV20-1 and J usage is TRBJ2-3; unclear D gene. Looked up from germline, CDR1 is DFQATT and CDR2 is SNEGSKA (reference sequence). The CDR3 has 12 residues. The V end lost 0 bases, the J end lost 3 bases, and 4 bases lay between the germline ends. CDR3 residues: CSAREVTDTQYF. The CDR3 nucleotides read TGCAGTGCTAGAGAAGTGACAGATACGCAGTATTTT.

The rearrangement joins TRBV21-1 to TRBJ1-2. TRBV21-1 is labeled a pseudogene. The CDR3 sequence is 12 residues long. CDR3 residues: CASTREPAVYTF. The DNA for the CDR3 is TGTGCCAGCACTCGAGAGCCCGCCGTCTACACCTTC.

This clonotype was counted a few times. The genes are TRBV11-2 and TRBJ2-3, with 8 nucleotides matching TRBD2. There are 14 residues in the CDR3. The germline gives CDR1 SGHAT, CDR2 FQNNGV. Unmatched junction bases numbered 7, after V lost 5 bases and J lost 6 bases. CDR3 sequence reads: CASSRGLVLDTQYF. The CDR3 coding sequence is TGTGCCAGCAGCCGGGGACTAGTTTTGGATACGCAGTATTTT.